This TCR beta chain was obtained from a study of blood T cell repertoires in COVID-19. The wider study: Spain, Italy and the United States supplied samples that represented acute and convalescent COVID-19. PBMCs, B-cell-depleted T cells, or T cells were the source of the cDNA or gDNA that made up the material.

Source study methods: Researchers report that nucleated cell counts were estimated from reference gene primer amplification. TCRdb's copy holds only in-frame clones and misses some; the assay was immunoSEQ multiplex PCR. The V and J calls and the clone size are those of that table, but D and trimming were determined from the DNA. The sample consists of more than 85,000 clones, around 90% of them appearing once. This CDR3 has 13 residues. Germline values: CDR1 MNHEY, CDR2 SVGAGI. The trim removed 5 bases at V and 5 bases at J, leaving 5 bases unmatched. The Seattle patients, enrolled during active infection, were followed longitudinally.

Sample: peripheral blood. The sequence came from a woman in her 50s with COVID-19, enrolled during active disease. The rearrangement uses TRBV6-5 and TRBJ2-5; 7 bases are shared with TRBD2. The CDR3 reads CASSLREVETQYF. The DNA of the CDR3 is TGTGCCAGCAGTCTTCGGGAGGTGGAGACCCAGTACTTC.